These 18 T cell receptor beta chains share one sample of origin, sequenced in a study of neoadjuvant nivolumab and ipilimumab in lung cancer. Measured with immunoSEQ multiplex PCR; TCRdb has only the in-frame clones, and not every one. Of roughly 39,000 clones listed, roughly 87% are singletons. The sequenced sample was peripheral blood, obtained before neoadjuvant nivolumab, alone or with ipilimumab. The receptors were gathered from an adult with non-small cell lung cancer.

This chain joins TRBV2 and TRBJ2-3; 7 bases align to TRBD2. This CDR3 is 16 amino acids long. CDR1 and CDR2 from the germline V gene are SNHLY and FYNNEI. The J segment lost 0 bases and the V segment lost 4 bases, leaving 7 bases of the junction unmatched. The CDR3 reads CASSVASGASTDTQYF. The CDR3 nucleotides read TGTGCCAGCAGTGTCGCGAGCGGGGCCAGCACAGATACGCAGTATTTT.

V gene TRBV18 combines with J gene TRBJ2-6; tentatively, D is TRBD2 (6 bases). The length of the CDR3 is 16 residues. CDR1 KGHSH and CDR2 LQKENI come from the germline V gene. Trimming left V 6 bases short and J 1 base short, with 13 bases between. The DNA of the CDR3 is TGTGCCAGCTCTCCAAATGGGGGGTCTGGGGCCAACGTCCTGACTTTC. Its translation: CASSPNGGSGANVLTF. Full variable domain (outside the CDR3, taken from reference TRBV18 and TRBJ2-6): NAGVMQNPRHLVRRRGQEARLRCSPMKGHSHVYWYRQLPEEGLKFMVYLQKENIIDESGMPKERFSAEFPKEGPSILRIQQVVRGDSAAYFCASSPNGGSGANVLTFGAGSRLTVL.

In DNA form, the CDR3 reads TGTGCCAGCTCACCAGAGATTTACAATGAGCAGTTCTTC. Its translation: CASSPEIYNEQFF. The V gene is TRBV18, the J gene TRBJ2-1; D ambiguous. This CDR3 contains 13 residues. Between the trimmed V and J ends, which lost 2 bases and 4 bases, there was a span of 6 bases. Germline V gene data show CDR1 as KGHSH and CDR2 as LQKENI.

The sample holds a few counts of this clone. This chain connects TRBV5-4 to TRBJ2-7, with D tentatively TRBD1 or TRBD2 (6 bases each). The CDR3 runs to 14 residues. Per germline, CDR1 SGHNT and CDR2 YYREEE (reference sequence). V dropped 1 base and J dropped 2 bases, with 10 bases sitting between them. The CDR3 here is CASSLSRGAYEQYF. CDR3 bases: TGTGCCAGCAGCTTGTCTAGGGGGGCCTACGAGCAGTACTTC.

This rearrangement joins TRBV6-1 to TRBJ2-7, with 9 nucleotides matching TRBD2. Trimming took 4 bases from V and 6 from J; bases not matched to a gene: 10. CDR1 and CDR2 (germline): MNHNS, SASEGT. This CDR3 comprises 15 residues. CDR3 amino acids: CASSADSGRGAEQYF. CDR3 nucleotides: TGTGCCAGCAGTGCAGATAGCGGGAGAGGAGCCGAGCAGTACTTC.

This clone showed up just a few times. The rearrangement links TRBV7-9 to TRBJ2-5; D is uncertain. The CDR3 runs 12 residues. Germline lookup yields CDR1 SEHNR and CDR2 FQNEAQ (reference sequence). Trimming took 5 bases from V and 7 from J, leaving 11 bases between them. CDR3 nucleotide sequence: TGTGCCAGCAGCCTCCCCTTGGCGACCCAGTACTTC. It is translated as CASSLPLATQYF.

The chain joins TRBV6-5 to TRBJ2-3; D call uncertain. Looked up from germline, CDR1 is MNHEY and CDR2 is SVGAGI. V gave up 5 bases and J gave up 2 bases, with 8 bases separating them. The CDR3 runs to 13 residues. The DNA of the CDR3 is TGTGCCAGCAGTAGCATTGCCACAGATACGCAGTATTTT. Protein product: CASSSIATDTQYF.

This chain joins TRBV6-1 and TRBJ2-1, with D unresolved. CDR3 size: 12 residues. Trimming took off 1 base at V and 12 bases at J, with 10 bases between the two ends. Per germline, CDR1 MNHNS and CDR2 SASEGT. CDR3 DNA sequence: TGTGCCAGCAGTGAAGACGGTGAATGGCAGTTCTTC. This translates into CASSEDGEWQFF.

V usage is TRBV5-4 and J usage is TRBJ1-2; the match to TRBD1 covers 7 bases. Germline loops: CDR1 SGHNT, CDR2 YYREEE (reference sequence). Trimming cost V 2 bases and J 6 bases; bases outside gene matches: 7. The CDR3 covers 14 residues. The CDR3 sequence: CASSFKTGFNGYTF. DNA of the CDR3: TGTGCCAGCAGCTTCAAGACAGGGTTCAATGGCTACACCTTC.

This clone was seen a handful of times. This chain joins TRBV6-4 and TRBJ2-1; TRBD2 matches 7 bases. This CDR3 has 14 amino acids. Trimming cost V 6 bases and J 5 bases; bases outside gene matches: 7. CDR1 is MRHNA and CDR2 is SNTAGT in the germline V gene. The CDR3 nucleotides are TGTGCCAGCAGCTTGGGACTACAGCACAATGAGCAGTTCTTC. Translating gives CASSLGLQHNEQFF.

This chain joins TRBV10-1 and TRBJ2-2; 8 bases are a match to TRBD1. V shed 8 bases, J shed 6 bases, and the junction held 11 bases outside the gene matches. CDR1 and CDR2 (germline): WNHNN, SYGVQD (reference sequence). The CDR3 is 15 residues long. CDR3 nucleotides: TGCGCCAGCTCTCCGGGACAGGATTTTCCCGGGGAGCTGTTTTTT. Amino acid sequence: CASSPGQDFPGELFF.

The chain joins TRBV30 to TRBJ2-5, with a weak D call TRBD2 (5 bases). Trimming cost V 1 base and J 5 bases, with 14 bases left between them. Germline V lookup: CDR1 GTSNPN, CDR2 SVGIG (reference sequence). The CDR3 runs to 14 residues. The CDR3 region is CAWSGPLAGETQYF. DNA for the CDR3: TGTGCCTGGAGTGGTCCGCTAGCTGGGGAGACCCAGTACTTC.

The CDR3 is CASRPGTSGSVEQFF. The CDR3 bases are TGTGCCAGCAGACCCGGGACTAGCGGGAGTGTTGAGCAGTTCTTC. The rearrangement joins TRBV2 to TRBJ2-1; TRBD2 matches 14 bases. This CDR3 is 15 amino acids long. Germline assignment: CDR1 SNHLY and CDR2 FYNNEI. Trimming at V came to 6 bases and at J to 9 bases, leaving 7 bases not matched to a gene.

V gene TRBV7-2 combines with J gene TRBJ2-3; D perhaps matches TRBD2 (6 bases). The germline V gene encodes CDR1 SGHTA and CDR2 FQGNSA. Trimming pared 1 base from V and 1 base from J, leaving 12 bases between. This CDR3 comprises 16 residues. As DNA, the CDR3 is TGTGCCAGCAGCTTAGTACCGGGAGCTGGCACAGATACGCAGTATTTT. Amino acid sequence: CASSLVPGAGTDTQYF.

The chain employs TRBV7-9 and TRBJ2-5; no firm D call. The germline V gene encodes CDR1 SEHNR and CDR2 FQNEAQ (reference sequence). V was cut by 10 bases and J by 2 bases, with 17 bases left in between. This CDR3 has 14 residues. The CDR3 loop is CATTSYERQETQYF. In DNA, the CDR3 is TGTGCCACAACCTCTTATGAAAGACAAGAGACCCAGTACTTC.

This chain joins TRBV6-1 and TRBJ1-2; 11 bases align to TRBD1. CDR3 length: 15 residues. Germline V gene lookup returns CDR1 MNHNS and CDR2 SASEGT. Germline trimming cut 4 bases from V and 2 bases from J; bases unmatched to any gene: 3. CDR3 sequence: CASSVRDRGNYGYTF. The CDR3 bases are TGTGCCAGCAGTGTCCGGGACAGGGGGAACTATGGCTACACCTTC.

This clone was detected only once. This sequence joins TRBV29-1 and TRBJ1-1, with D possibly being TRBD1 (5 bases). Trimming cost V 6 bases and J 3 bases, with 20 bases left between them. CDR1 is SQVTM and CDR2 is ANQGSEA in the germline V gene. The CDR3 runs 15 residues. CDR3: CSVGPHGRRDTEAFF. The CDR3 bases are TGCAGCGTAGGGCCCCATGGGCGCAGGGACACTGAAGCTTTCTTT.

V is TRBV7-8 and J is TRBJ2-7; D unclear. V was clipped by 1 base and J by 3 bases, with 10 bases between them. This CDR3 is built from 14 residues. The germline gives CDR1 SGHVS, CDR2 FQNEAQ. The CDR3 coding sequence is TGTGCCAGCAGCTTAGGGGGAACGTACTACGAGCAGTACTTC. It codes for CASSLGGTYYEQYF.